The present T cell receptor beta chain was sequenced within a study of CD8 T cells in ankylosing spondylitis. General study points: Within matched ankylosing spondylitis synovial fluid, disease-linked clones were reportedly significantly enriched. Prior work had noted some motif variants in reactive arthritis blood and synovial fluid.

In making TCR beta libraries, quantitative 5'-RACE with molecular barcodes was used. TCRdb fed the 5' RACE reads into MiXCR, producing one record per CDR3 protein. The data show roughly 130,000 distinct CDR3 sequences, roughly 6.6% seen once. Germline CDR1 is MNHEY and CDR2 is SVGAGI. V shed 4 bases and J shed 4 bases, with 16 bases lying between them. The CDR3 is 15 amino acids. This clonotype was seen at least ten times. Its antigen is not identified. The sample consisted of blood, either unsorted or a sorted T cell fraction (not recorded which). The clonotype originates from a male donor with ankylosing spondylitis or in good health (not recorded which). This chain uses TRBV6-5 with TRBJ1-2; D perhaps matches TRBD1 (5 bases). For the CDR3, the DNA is TGTGCCAGCAGTTGGGGGGGAGGCAACGTCTATGGCTACACCTTC. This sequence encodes CASSWGGGNVYGYTF.